This TCR beta chain was recorded in a study of T cell repertoires in cytomegalovirus infection. In this sample, this clonotype turned up many times. The CDR3 contains 16 residues. CDR1 is SGHTA, CDR2 FQGNSA, per germline. V was pared by 6 bases and J by 8 bases, with 8 bases of the junction left unmatched. From the reads, TCRdb called clonotypes with MiXCR, one entry per CDR3 protein. This sample has roughly 190,000 distinct CDR3 sequences, with approximately 9.6% found just once. The sample comprised PBMCs. This receptor was obtained from a human donor in good health (CMV status not recorded). Some clones in this sample may be carry-over from other donors' samples. This chain uses TRBV7-2 with TRBJ2-1, with 15 bases matching TRBD2. CDR3 DNA sequence: TGTGCCAGCAGACGGACTAGCGGGAGGGCGGTTGATGAGCAGTTCTTC. This sequence encodes CASRRTSGRAVDEQFF.